This paragraph reports one T cell receptor beta chain. The data belong to a study of blood T cell repertoires in COVID-19. The assay was immunoSEQ multiplex PCR, and TCRdb's table has in-frame clones only and misses some. The profile shows around 250,000 clones, roughly nine tenths of them singletons. Germline V CDR1 and CDR2: LNHNV, YYDKDF (reference sequence). V gave up 7 bases and J gave up 7 bases; unmatched junction bases: 8. CDR3 size: 13 residues. The rearrangement joins TRBV15 to TRBJ1-2; 8 nucleotides match TRBD1. Input material: PBMCs or T cells enriched from blood (not recorded which). The source of this sequence is a human donor in a cohort exposed to, infected with or recovered from COVID-19 (not recorded which). The donor label of this sample is uncertain. DNA for the CDR3: TGTGCCACCACCAAATCAGGGGGCTCTGGCTACACCTTC. Its protein product is CATTKSGGSGYTF.